One sample yielded the 21 T cell receptor beta chains listed below, sequenced in a study of control samples from healthy donors and cancer patients. TCRdb's table, derived via immunoSEQ multiplex PCR, lists solely in-frame clones and lacks some. The profile shows about 94,000 clones, roughly nine tenths of them singletons. Specimen: blood. These receptors came from a woman under 30 in good health.

This sequence joins TRBV12-5 and TRBJ2-1; 10 bases align to TRBD2. Germline-derived CDR1 and CDR2 are LGHNT and FRNRAP. With V trimmed by 0 bases and J by 10 bases, 12 bases remained unmatched. The CDR3 totals 17 residues. CDR3 sequence (DNA): TGTGCTAGTGGTTTGGTACTAGGAGCGGGGGGGAAAGGGGAGCAGTTCTTC. Amino acid sequence: CASGLVLGAGGKGEQFF.

This clone has just one count. V is TRBV4-2 and J is TRBJ1-5, with D tentatively TRBD1 (6 bases). CDR1 is LGHNA, CDR2 YNFKEQ, per germline. Trimming shortened V by 3 bases and J by 0 bases, and 18 bases separated the two germline ends. There are 18 residues in the CDR3. CDR3 sequence: CASSQGSTGIYSNQPQHF. For the CDR3, the DNA is TGTGCCAGCAGCCAGGGATCTACAGGGATTTATAGCAATCAGCCCCAGCATTTT.

The V and J genes are TRBV20-1 and TRBJ2-1; 9 bases are a match to TRBD2. Germline trimming cut 3 bases from V and 9 bases from J; bases unmatched to any gene: 9. The germline V gene has CDR1 DFQATT and CDR2 SNEGSKA (reference sequence). CDR3 size: 14 residues. The CDR3 DNA reads TGCAGTGCTAGTCCGGCGGGGGGGTCTGGTGAGCAGTTCTTC. This encodes CSASPAGGSGEQFF.

The V call is TRBV7-9, the J call TRBJ1-1; 9 bases align to TRBD1. The CDR3 totals 15 residues. Per germline, CDR1 SEHNR and CDR2 FQNEAQ (reference sequence). V was clipped by 0 bases and J by 10 bases; unmatched bases: 9. The CDR3 here is CASSLAGGTGKGAFF. CDR3 sequence (DNA): TGTGCCAGCAGCTTAGCAGGGGGGACAGGGAAGGGAGCTTTCTTT. Complete variable domain (other parts from reference TRBV7-9 and TRBJ1-1): DTGVSQNPRHKITKRGQNVTFRCDPISEHNRLYWYRQTLGQGPEFLTYFQNEAQLEKSRLLSDRFSAERPKGSFSTLEIQRTEQGDSAMYLCASSLAGGTGKGAFFGQGTRLTVV.

The V and J genes are TRBV10-3 and TRBJ1-1; D ambiguous. CDR3 length: 16 residues. V was clipped by 0 bases and J by 5 bases, with 16 bases between them. Germline-derived CDR1 and CDR2 are ENHRY and SYGVKD. CDR3 nucleotides: TGTGCCATCAGTGAGTCGTGGGGAAAGAAAACAACTGAAGCTTTCTTT. This translates into CAISESWGKKTTEAFF.

The rearrangement uses TRBV19 and TRBJ1-1; the D gene is possibly TRBD1 (5 bases). The germline CDR1 and CDR2 sequences are LNHDA and SQIVND (reference sequence). Between the trimmed V and J ends, which lost 7 bases and 3 bases, there was a span of 12 bases. The length of the CDR3 is 13 residues. CDR3 sequence reads: CASKSFRDTEAFF. The CDR3 nucleotides are TGTGCCAGTAAGTCGTTCAGGGACACTGAAGCTTTCTTT. The variable domain in full, completed from reference TRBV19 and TRBJ1-1, reads DGGITQSPKYLFRKEGQNVTLSCEQNLNHDAMYWYRQDPGQGLRLIYYSQIVNDFQKGDIAEGYSVSREKKESFPLTVTSAQKNPTAFYLCASKSFRDTEAFFGQGTRLTVV.

This CDR3 reads CASAFRTSGYNEQFF. The CDR3 DNA reads as TGTGCCAGCGCGTTTCGGACTAGCGGGTACAATGAGCAGTTCTTC. The chain links TRBV19 to TRBJ2-1; 11 bases match TRBD2. In germline, CDR1 is LNHDA, CDR2 SQIVND (reference sequence). Trimming cost V 9 bases and J 4 bases; bases outside gene matches: 8. The CDR3 covers 15 residues.

The V and J genes are TRBV2 and TRBJ1-6; possibly TRBD1 for D (6 bases). V dropped 7 bases and J dropped 11 bases, with 21 bases sitting between them. The length of the CDR3 is 15 residues. Per the germline V gene, CDR1 is SNHLY and CDR2 is FYNNEI. The CDR3 loop is CASTLAGGVQTPLHF. For the CDR3, the DNA is TGTGCCAGCACCCTGGCCGGGGGCGTCCAAACACCCCTCCACTTT.

The chain recombines TRBV28 with TRBJ2-3; D gene uncertain. Trimming removed 4 bases at V and 6 bases at J, with 11 bases between. This CDR3 has 13 amino acids. Per germline, CDR1 MDHEN and CDR2 SYDVKM. The CDR3 loop is CASSWASRDTQYF. CDR3 DNA: TGTGCCAGCAGTTGGGCCAGCCGGGATACGCAGTATTTT.

Regarding this clone: Being one base from a much bigger clone, this may be a read error. The chain recombines TRBV12-3 or TRBV12-4 with TRBJ1-5, with D unresolved. The CDR3 contains 13 residues. V lost 6 bases and J lost 2, with 8 bases in between. For the CDR3, the DNA is TGTGCCAGCAGCTTGGACGGCAATCAGCCCCAGCATTTT. Translated: CASSLDGNQPQHF.

The rearrangement links TRBV2 to TRBJ2-7; D uncertain. Trimming took 6 bases from V and 4 from J, leaving 10 bases between them. Germline-derived CDR1 and CDR2 are SNHLY and FYNNEI. CDR3 size: 12 residues. CDR3 sequence (DNA): TGTGCCAGCAGCCGGTCGGGTTACGAGCAGTACTTC. Its translation is CASSRSGYEQYF.

V gene TRBV5-5 combines with J gene TRBJ2-1, with 10 nucleotides matching TRBD2. Germline CDR1 and CDR2: SGHKS and YYEKEE (reference sequence). The J segment lost 5 bases and the V segment lost 4 bases, leaving 6 bases of the junction unmatched. CDR3 length: 15 residues. The CDR3 DNA is TGTGCCAGCAGCCTGCTAGCGGGGGTAGACAATGAGCAGTTCTTC. Amino acids: CASSLLAGVDNEQFF.

The chain couples TRBV27 to TRBJ2-5; 7 bases fit TRBD1. Germline CDR1 reads MNHEY; CDR2 reads SMNVEV (reference sequence). Trimming cost V 5 bases and J 5 bases; bases outside gene matches: 14. The CDR3 contains 16 residues. CDR3 sequence: CASSPLTGAGPETQYF. In DNA, the CDR3 is TGTGCCAGCAGTCCACTCACAGGGGCCGGACCGGAGACCCAGTACTTC.

This chain joins TRBV19 and TRBJ1-6; D perhaps matches TRBD1 (5 bases). The V and J ends lost 0 bases and 9 bases respectively, with 6 bases between them. The CDR3 has 13 residues. Germline lookup yields CDR1 LNHDA and CDR2 SQIVND (reference sequence). CDR3 coding DNA: TGTGCCAGTAGTATAGAAAGGGGTTCACCCCTCCACTTT. Translated: CASSIERGSPLHF.

Turning to this clone: Other DNA sequences within the sample encode an identical CDR3. The rearrangement uses TRBV18 and TRBJ2-1, with TRBD2 matching 10 bases. J gave up 3 bases and V 0 bases, and 2 bases lay outside the gene matches. Germline CDR1 is KGHSH and CDR2 is LQKENI. This CDR3 comprises 16 residues. The CDR3, as DNA: TGTGCCAGCTCACCACCATCTAGCGGGGGCTACAATGAGCAGTTCTTC. Translated: CASSPPSSGGYNEQFF.

The chain uses TRBV11-2 and TRBJ2-5; D gene unclear. The CDR3 extends over 14 amino acids. The V gene's germline CDR1 is SGHAT and CDR2 FQNNGV. Trimming cost V 4 bases and J 2 bases, with 11 bases left between them. The CDR3 reads CASSSLRAQETQYF. CDR3 DNA sequence: TGTGCCAGCAGCTCCCTTAGGGCGCAAGAGACCCAGTACTTC. The entire variable domain, with the rest obtained from reference TRBV11-2 and TRBJ2-5, is as follows: EAGVAQSPRYKIIEKRQSVAFWCNPISGHATLYWYQQILGQGPKLLIQFQNNGVVDDSQLPKDRFSAERLKGVDSTLKIQPAKLEDSAVYLCASSSLRAQETQYFGPGTRLLVL.

This clone was detected once. The gene calls are TRBV6-5 and TRBJ2-1; 8 nucleotides agree with TRBD2. V shed 10 bases, J shed 8 bases, and the junction held 7 bases outside the gene matches. Germline loops: CDR1 MNHEY, CDR2 SVGAGI. This CDR3 is built from 12 residues. The CDR3 nucleotides are TGTGCCAACGGCGGGGGGTTGTATGAGCAGTTCTTC. Protein product: CANGGGLYEQFF.

The chain has TRBV6-5 and TRBJ1-2, with D tentatively TRBD1 (6 bases). V lost 0 bases and J lost 4, with 15 bases in between. The CDR3 has 16 residues. Germline V gives CDR1 MNHEY, CDR2 SVGAGI. The CDR3 here is CASSYSPGEGVYGYTF. Here the CDR3 DNA reads TGTGCCAGCAGTTACTCCCCAGGGGAAGGGGTCTATGGCTACACCTTC.

This clone occurred once. This chain uses TRBV4-1 with TRBJ1-1; D uncertain. Trimming took 5 bases from V and 8 from J, leaving 12 bases between them. Germline CDR1 reads MGHRA; CDR2 reads YSYEKL. The CDR3 is 12 amino acids. In DNA, the CDR3 is TGCGCCAGCAGCTCCTTATCCCGCGAAGCTTTCTTT. Amino acid sequence: CASSSLSREAFF.

This clone was counted once. This sequence joins TRBV19 and TRBJ1-2; 8 positions agree with TRBD1. The germline V gene encodes CDR1 LNHDA and CDR2 SQIVND (reference sequence). The CDR3 covers 12 residues. The junction had 3 bases not matched to a gene; V was cut back by 4 bases and J by 8 bases. CDR3: CASSTWTGGYTF. The CDR3, as DNA: TGTGCCAGTAGTACCTGGACAGGGGGCTACACCTTC.

The V call is TRBV18, the J call TRBJ2-7; tentatively, D is TRBD2 (5 bases). This CDR3 has 13 residues. Germline CDR1 is KGHSH and CDR2 is LQKENI. With 2 bases removed from V and 4 bases from J, the gap between germline ends came to 9 bases. CDR3: CASSPGRGYEQYF. CDR3 nucleotide sequence: TGTGCCAGCTCACCAGGCCGGGGTTACGAGCAGTACTTC.